A selection of T cell receptor beta chains follows, all from one sample in a study of the immune and genomic landscape of osteosarcoma. Method: immunoSEQ multiplex PCR; TCRdb's copy keeps in-frame clones and lacks some. The repertoire has about 200 clones, 75% to 85% of them found once; the top ten carry approximately 9.1%. Source material: metastatic tumor tissue from the lung. The receptor set was obtained from a girl aged 10 to 17 with osteosarcoma. CDR3s include the opening cysteine and the closing phenylalanine or tryptophan. Fields, in order: CDR3 protein, CDR3 DNA, D gene, J gene, clone size, V gene. The D gene is left open where the match is weak. Only some rows state a clone size, as once, few, many or a class for expanded clones.

CASSSRDRTYEQYF TGTGCCAGCAGCTCCCGGGACAGAACCTACGAGCAGTACTTC TRBD1 TRBJ2-7 . TRBV7-2
CASSGSGEADTQYF TGTGCCAGCAGTGGTAGCGGGGAAGCAGATACGCAGTATTTT TRBD2 TRBJ2-3 . TRBV6-4
CASSSNGDQWNEQFF TGCGCCAGCAGCTCCAATGGTGATCAGTGGAATGAGCAGTTCTTC . TRBJ2-1 . TRBV5-1
CASSRDGYQPQHF TGTGCCAGCTCACGGGACGGGTATCAGCCCCAGCATTTT . TRBJ1-5 . TRBV18
CASSLETGYGYTF TGCGCCAGCAGCTTGGAGACAGGCTATGGCTACACCTTC . TRBJ1-2 . TRBV5-1
CASRVFVDGNTEAFF TGCGCCAGCAGGGTGTTCGTGGACGGAAACACTGAAGCTTTCTTT . TRBJ1-1 few TRBV5-1
CASSGGAGFETQYF TGTGCCAGTTCAGGGGGCGCTGGGTTTGAGACCCAGTACTTC TRBD1 TRBJ2-5 . TRBV19
CASSLSPTSGGTATGELFF TGTGCCAGCAGCCTCTCCCCGACTAGCGGGGGAACGGCCACCGGGGAGCTGTTTTTT TRBD2 TRBJ2-2 . TRBV14
CASSRSISETQYF TGTGCCAGCAGTAGGAGCATTTCAGAGACCCAGTACTTC . TRBJ2-5 . TRBV2
CSVLGGLSTDTQYF TGCAGCGTTTTGGGGGGGCTGAGCACAGATACGCAGTATTTT . TRBJ2-3 . TRBV29-1
CASSLLTGRYTEAFF TGTGCCAGCAGCCTCCTGACAGGGAGATACACTGAAGCTTTCTTT TRBD1 TRBJ1-1 . TRBV14
CASSQSSRGDQPQHF TGCGCCAGCAGCCAAAGTTCTAGGGGGGATCAGCCCCAGCATTTT . TRBJ1-5 . TRBV4-3
CASSQDPGTGSYEQYF TGCGCCAGCAGCCAAGATCCCGGCACAGGAAGCTACGAGCAGTACTTC . TRBJ2-7 . TRBV4-3
CASSQIGNGGVHQPQHF TGTGCCAGCAGCCAAATTGGGAACGGGGGAGTTCATCAGCCCCAGCATTTT . TRBJ1-5 few TRBV27
CASSSDRGQNEQFF TGTGCCAGCTCATCTGACAGGGGGCAGAATGAGCAGTTCTTC TRBD1 TRBJ2-1 once TRBV18
CASSPLSTNPSLAFF TGTGCCAGCTCACCACTGTCCACTAACCCTAGCTTGGCTTTCTTT . TRBJ1-1 once TRBV18
CASSSTVNTEAFF TGTGCCAGCAGCTCGACGGTGAACACTGAAGCTTTCTTT . TRBJ1-1 . TRBV7-9
CAWSGDPYGYTF TGTGCCTGGAGCGGGGACCCCTATGGCTACACCTTC . TRBJ1-2 . TRBV30
CASSLDGVGHNEQFF TGCGCCAGCAGCTTGGATGGGGTCGGCCACAATGAGCAGTTCTTC . TRBJ2-1 . TRBV5-1
CASSIQPQETQYF TGTGCCAGCAGCATACAGCCTCAAGAGACCCAGTACTTC . TRBJ2-5 . TRBV2
CASSRIDGRGEEKLFF TGTGCCAGCAGCCGAATAGATGGCAGGGGAGAGGAAAAACTGTTTTTT . TRBJ1-4 once TRBV27
CASSLRQGDSRQYF TGTGCCAGCAGCCTAAGACAGGGGGACTCGCGGCAGTACTTC TRBD1 TRBJ2-7 few TRBV11-3
CSGDTKYGYTF TGCAGCGGGGACACCAAATATGGCTACACCTTC . TRBJ1-2 . TRBV29-1
CASSLAVPSGAGETQYF TGTGCCAGCAGCTTGGCCGTACCTAGCGGGGCGGGAGAGACCCAGTACTTC TRBD2 TRBJ2-5 few TRBV5-6
CASSLAGIDTGELFF TGCGCCAGCAGCTTGGCGGGGATTGACACCGGGGAGCTGTTTTTT . TRBJ2-2 . TRBV5-1
CASSEEVGSYNEQFF TGTGCCAGCAGCGAGGAGGTGGGGTCCTACAATGAGCAGTTCTTC . TRBJ2-1 . TRBV6-4
CASSAATGAFEQYF TGTGCCAGTAGTGCCGCGACAGGGGCCTTCGAGCAGTACTTC TRBD1 TRBJ2-7 . TRBV19
CASSPAASLSNEQFF TGTGCCAGCAGCCCCGCGGCTAGCCTTTCTAATGAGCAGTTCTTC . TRBJ2-1 . TRBV7-2
CASSLGLKETQYF TGTGCCAGCAGCTTGGGACTTAAAGAGACCCAGTACTTC . TRBJ2-5 few TRBV7-2
CASSSGTSGGGETQYF TGCGCCAGCAGTTCCGGGACTAGCGGGGGCGGGGAGACCCAGTACTTC TRBD2 TRBJ2-5 . TRBV5-1
CASSYSETRANVLTF TGTGCCAGCAGTTACTCCGAAACGAGGGCCAACGTCCTGACTTTC . TRBJ2-6 . TRBV6-5
CASSPSRSTDTQYF TGTGCCAGCTCACCTAGCCGATCCACAGATACGCAGTATTTT . TRBJ2-3 . TRBV18
CASSLRTTQETQYF TGTGCCAGCAGCCTAAGGACAACTCAAGAGACCCAGTACTTC . TRBJ2-5 . TRBV7-8
CASSHLQGGTDTQYF TGTGCCAGCAGCCACTTGCAAGGGGGCACAGATACGCAGTATTTT . TRBJ2-3 . TRBV6-1
CSVEWLAGGSYEQYF TGCAGCGTTGAATGGTTGGCAGGGGGGTCGTACGAGCAGTACTTC . TRBJ2-7 . TRBV29-1
CASSVGQGSYNEQFF TGTGCCAGCAGCGTTGGACAGGGCTCCTACAATGAGCAGTTCTTC TRBD1 TRBJ2-1 . TRBV9
CASSDRLAGGGEQFF TGTGCCAGCAGTGATCGACTAGCGGGGGGTGGTGAGCAGTTCTTC TRBD2 TRBJ2-1 . TRBV2
CASSYRGTGVESSPLHF TGTGCCAGCAGTTATAGGGGGACAGGGGTTGAAAGTTCACCCCTCCACTTT TRBD1 TRBJ1-6 . TRBV11-2
CASSVGQGEPPGPGQPQHF TGTGCCAGCAGTGTAGGACAGGGGGAACCCCCCGGTCCGGGTCAGCCCCAGCATTTT TRBD1 TRBJ1-5 . TRBV2
CASSRTGEETQYF TGCGCCAGCAGCCGGACAGGGGAAGAGACCCAGTACTTC TRBD1 TRBJ2-5 . TRBV5-1
CASSWGQAETQYF TGTGCCAGCAGCTGGGGACAGGCTGAGACCCAGTACTTC TRBD1 TRBJ2-5 once TRBV5-6
CASSTSPTLEAFF TGTGCCAGCAGCACTTCACCCACACTCGAAGCTTTCTTT . TRBJ1-1 . TRBV7-9
CASSSQLTSQSRANVLTF TGTGCCAGTAGTAGCCAGCTGACATCACAAAGTCGGGCCAACGTCCTGACTTTC . TRBJ2-6 . TRBV19
CASSLSSQGAGYTF TGTGCCAGCAGCTTATCCTCGCAGGGGGCTGGCTACACCTTC TRBD1 TRBJ1-2 . TRBV11-2